The clone carrying this TCR beta chain was observed a single time. The table came from immunoSEQ multiplex PCR; TCRdb's copy has only in-frame clones and leaves some out. The sample lists about 220,000 clones; 85% to 90% were seen once. This record belongs to a study of blood T cell repertoires in COVID-19. As for the study in general: Material from acute and convalescent COVID-19 was sourced from the United States, Italy and Spain.

This CDR3 spans 15 amino acids. Trimming stripped 10 bases from V and 6 bases from J, with 21 bases between. Per the germline V gene, CDR1 is SNHLY and CDR2 is FYNNEI. Recruits, aged roughly 18 to 95 years, lived in 20 to 30 US areas. This sequence originates from a man between 25 and 39 years old who had been exposed to COVID-19. The rearrangement uses TRBV2 and TRBJ1-4; no clear D gene. Source material: PBMCs or T cells enriched from blood (not recorded which). The CDR3 is CATRRGRAVDEKLFF. As DNA, the CDR3 is TGTGCCACTCGCCGAGGGAGGGCGGTAGATGAAAAACTGTTTTTT.